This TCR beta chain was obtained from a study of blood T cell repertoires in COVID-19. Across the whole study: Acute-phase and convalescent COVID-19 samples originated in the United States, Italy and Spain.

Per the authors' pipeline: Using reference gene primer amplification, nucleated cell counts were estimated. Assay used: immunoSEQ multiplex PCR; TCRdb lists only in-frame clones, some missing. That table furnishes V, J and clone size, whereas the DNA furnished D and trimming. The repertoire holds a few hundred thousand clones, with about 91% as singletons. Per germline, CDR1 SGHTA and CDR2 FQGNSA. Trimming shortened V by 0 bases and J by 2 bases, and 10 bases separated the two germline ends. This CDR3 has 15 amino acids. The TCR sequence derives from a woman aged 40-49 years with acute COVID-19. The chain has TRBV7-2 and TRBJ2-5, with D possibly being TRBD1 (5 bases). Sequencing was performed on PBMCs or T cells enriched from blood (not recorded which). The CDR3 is CASSLATRQQETQYF. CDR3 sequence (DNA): TGTGCCAGCAGCTTAGCGACAAGACAGCAAGAGACCCAGTACTTC.